These 2 T cell receptor beta chains were sequenced from one sample in a study of CD8 T cells in Susac syndrome. RNA, at roughly 0.45 to 1 ug, was reverse transcribed with random hexamers. Using its own MiXCR run on the immunoSEQ multiplex PCR reads, TCRdb lists one record per CDR3 protein. The table shows under 200,000 distinct CDR3 sequences, with around 94% occurring only once. The sequenced material came from CD4+ T cells from PBMCs. Source of these receptors: a human donor with Susac syndrome.

V is TRBV24-1 and J is TRBJ2-3, with TRBD2 matching over 15 bases. The CDR3 runs to 15 residues. Germline V gene data show CDR1 as KGHDR and CDR2 as SFDVKD. The junction had 0 bases not matched to a gene; V was cut back by 3 bases and J by 6 bases. The CDR3 here is CATSDGTSGGDTQYF. CDR3 coding DNA: TGTGCCACCAGTGATGGGACTAGCGGGGGGGATACGCAGTATTTT.

V usage is TRBV4-2 and J usage is TRBJ1-1; 8 bases match TRBD1. This CDR3 has 16 residues. V shed 3 bases and J 0 bases; nucleotides not matched to a gene: 6. CDR1 and CDR2 from the germline V gene are LGHNA and YNFKEQ. CDR3 loop: CASSQRGQALNTEAFF. The CDR3 region has the DNA TGTGCCAGCAGCCAGAGGGGACAGGCGTTGAACACTGAAGCTTTCTTT.